The present TCR beta chain was sequenced within a study of beta chain features in type 1 diabetes. Study results and limitations: People with Type 1 diabetes carried modestly yet significantly shorter TCRB CDR3s in all four CD4+ subsets. Fewer insertions but more deletions were seen at VDJ junctions in type 1 diabetes patients.

With respect to this clone: What it binds is unknown.

What was sequenced were expressed TCRB transcripts, since all of the isolated RNA had been reverse transcribed. The repertoire was sequenced with immunoSEQ multiplex PCR; TCRdb's copy has only in-frame clones and lacks some. The sample shows a few hundred thousand clones, about 15% of them seen only once. CDR1 is SGHAT, CDR2 FQNNGV, per germline. CDR3 length: 15 amino acids. J lost 8 bases, V lost 0 bases, and 4 bases had no gene match. The sample consisted of naive CD4+ T cells from blood. The source is a young man with type 1 diabetes. The chain uses TRBV11-2 and TRBJ1-4; 9 bases line up with TRBD1. In DNA, the CDR3 is TGTGCCAGCAGCTTAGAGGGACAGGGAAGCGAAAAACTGTTTTTT. Its translation: CASSLEGQGSEKLFF.